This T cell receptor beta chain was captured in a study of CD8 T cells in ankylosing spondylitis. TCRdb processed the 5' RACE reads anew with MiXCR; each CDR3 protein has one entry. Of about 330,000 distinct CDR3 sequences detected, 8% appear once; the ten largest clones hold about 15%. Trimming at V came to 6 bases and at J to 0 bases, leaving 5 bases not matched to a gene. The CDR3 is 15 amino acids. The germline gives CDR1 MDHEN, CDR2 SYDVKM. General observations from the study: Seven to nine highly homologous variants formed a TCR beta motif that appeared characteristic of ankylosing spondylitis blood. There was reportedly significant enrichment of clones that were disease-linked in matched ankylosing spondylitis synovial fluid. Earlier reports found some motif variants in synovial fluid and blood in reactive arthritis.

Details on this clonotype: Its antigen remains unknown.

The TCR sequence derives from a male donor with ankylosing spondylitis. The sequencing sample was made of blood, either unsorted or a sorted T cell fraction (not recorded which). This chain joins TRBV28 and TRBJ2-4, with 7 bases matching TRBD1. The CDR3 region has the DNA TGTGCCAGCAGCCGACAGGGACCAGCCAAAAACATTCAGTACTTC. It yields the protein CASSRQGPAKNIQYF.